These T cell receptor beta chains were read from a single sample in a study of CD8 T cells in ankylosing spondylitis. TCRdb redid the calling of the 5' RACE reads with MiXCR, one entry per CDR3 protein. The repertoire has around 440,000 distinct CDR3 sequences, over 15% of them found once; the top ten carry over 0.9%. Sequencing used blood, either unsorted or a sorted T cell fraction (not recorded which). Receptors were obtained from a male donor with ankylosing spondylitis. Each CDR3 is given without its conserved first and last residue. Fields, in order: D gene, J gene, V gene, CDR3 protein. The D gene is left open where the match is weak.

>TRBD2|TRBJ2-5|TRBV5-1
ASSLWTSGEETQY
>.|TRBJ1-1|TRBV5-1
ASSLDGSTNTEAF
>.|TRBJ2-7|TRBV20-1
SASFEGGYEQY
>TRBD1|TRBJ1-2|TRBV6-5
ASSHRDREIYGYT
>.|TRBJ1-1|TRBV10-3
AISEQGRETEAF
>.|TRBJ2-7|TRBV6-1
ASRMIGTARSEQY
>.|TRBJ2-1|TRBV12-3/TRBV12-4
ASSYPGLPSYNEQF
>TRBD2|TRBJ2-2|TRBV7-8
ASSLEASGTGELF
>TRBD2|TRBJ2-1|TRBV6-4
ASSETSVNPQF
>TRBD1|TRBJ1-1|TRBV6-1
ASSPTGQGLAF
>.|TRBJ2-1|TRBV7-8
ASSLSSVGWDNEQF
>.|TRBJ1-1|TRBV30
AWNKQGNTEAF
>TRBD2|TRBJ2-5|TRBV12-3/TRBV12-4
ASSLQTRLAGEKETQY
>TRBD2|TRBJ2-3|TRBV10-3
AISASGTTDTQY
>TRBD1|TRBJ1-4|TRBV5-1
ASSRDSQSEKLF
>.|TRBJ1-6|TRBV25-1
ASRAHINYNSPLH
>.|TRBJ2-2|TRBV6-1
ASSDRVGTGELF
>.|TRBJ1-5|TRBV12-3/TRBV12-4
ASSLRQGDNQPQH
>TRBD2|TRBJ2-2|TRBV25-1
ASSEGPLVASGGVTGELF
>TRBD2|TRBJ2-3|TRBV4-3
ASSRYRTSGRAESTDTQY
>TRBD1|TRBJ1-1|TRBV6-1
ASNYGTENTEAF
>TRBD2|TRBJ2-7|TRBV7-9
ASSSGTSGATYEQY
>TRBD1|TRBJ2-2|TRBV6-1
ASITDRGQSGELF
>.|TRBJ1-4|TRBV3-1
ASSSFPGLQEKLF
>.|TRBJ1-1|TRBV6-1
ASSKAMNTEAF
>TRBD1|TRBJ1-6|TRBV5-1
ASRSGTAYSPLH
>.|TRBJ2-7|TRBV7-9
ASSLRRERIYD
>.|TRBJ2-5|TRBV7-8
ASSFSVPLLGVSDQETQY
>TRBD2|TRBJ2-5|TRBV4-1
ASSQDGGTKETQY
>.|TRBJ1-6|TRBV12-3/TRBV12-4
ASSLWVGGTNSPLH
>.|TRBJ2-5|TRBV20-1
SARTGTPIQETQY
>TRBD2|TRBJ2-5|TRBV5-6
ASSLAGGPAQETQY
>.|TRBJ2-7|TRBV20-1
SAQLGGQTEQY
>.|TRBJ2-1|TRBV28
ATQTDRTLSSYNEQF
>TRBD2|TRBJ2-4|TRBV12-3/TRBV12-4
ASSFSGKNIQY
>TRBD1|TRBJ2-7|TRBV6-1
ASSVLGAGGWYEQY
>TRBD1|TRBJ2-3|TRBV12-3/TRBV12-4
ASSLRGLGTDTQY
>.|TRBJ1-2|TRBV2
ASSEALRGGGYT
>.|TRBJ2-7|TRBV20-1
SARDLDGIYEQY
>.|TRBJ2-1|TRBV5-1
ASSPSGAGDNEQF
>TRBD2|TRBJ2-3|TRBV6-2/TRBV6-3
ATSYGTSGRVTDTQY
>.|TRBJ2-7|TRBV18
ASSPQTDYEQY
>.|TRBJ1-1|TRBV7-3
ASSLRGGLDTEAF
>TRBD1|TRBJ1-2|TRBV12-3/TRBV12-4
ASRLAGTGEGYT
>.|TRBJ2-5|TRBV10-3
ATNWGTQETQY
>TRBD1|TRBJ1-2|TRBV27
ASRHRDRDNGYT
>TRBD1|TRBJ2-2|TRBV7-3
ASSPNRGQSGELC
>.|TRBJ2-2|TRBV12-3/TRBV12-4
ASSPGKNTGELF
>.|TRBJ2-2|TRBV7-2
ASHSGNTGELF
>.|TRBJ2-2|TRBV20-1
SAKGGDGELF
>.|TRBJ2-1|TRBV9
ASSVVDSAYEQF
>.|TRBJ2-1|TRBV5-1
ASSFQGSEQF
>.|TRBJ1-2|TRBV5-1
ASSAQTEFRYGYT
>.|TRBJ1-2|TRBV3-1
ASSQDVRVRNGYT
>.|TRBJ1-4|TRBV20-1
SVGPGGEKLF